This T cell receptor (beta chain) was captured by sequencing in a study of human thymus T cells. Remarks on this clone: What it recognizes is unknown.

General observations from the study: Biased V and J segment usage appeared in thymus and peripheral blood. Highly overlapping thymic repertoires among unrelated individuals were reported in related research.

Resections from corrective heart surgery supplied the thymus tissue. The people who donated were healthy Finnish babies having corrective surgery for congenital heart defects. After removal of 0 bases from V and 7 bases from J, the junction contained 5 bases not matched to a gene. The length of the CDR3 is 16 residues. The germline gives CDR1 MGHRA, CDR2 YSYEKL. Clones were sequenced by immunoSEQ multiplex PCR, and TCRdb holds only the in-frame ones, with some missing. Among some 120,000 clones listed, around 94% were seen once. The receptor's source is a boy younger than two with a congenital heart defect but otherwise immunologically healthy. The chain carries TRBV4-1 and TRBJ1-5, with TRBD1 matching over 11 bases. Specimen: thymus tissue. The CDR3 region is CASSQDIGQGAQPQHF. The CDR3 bases are TGCGCCAGCAGCCAAGATATCGGACAGGGGGCACAGCCCCAGCATTTT.